The 5 T cell receptor beta chains reported below all come from one sample, sequenced in a study of cytomegalovirus exposure and HLA in healthy donors. Only in-frame clones appear in the TCRdb table, and some are missing; sequencing was by immunoSEQ multiplex PCR. Among 76,000 or so clones listed, about 94% were seen once. Sequencing input: PBMCs. These receptors all stem from a woman between 18 and 30 years old in good health and CMV-seronegative.

The rearrangement uses TRBV19 and TRBJ1-5; 8 nucleotides line up with TRBD1. The CDR3 runs 14 residues. After removal of 5 bases from V and 3 bases from J, the junction contained 3 bases not matched to a gene. Germline V CDR1 and CDR2: LNHDA, SQIVND (reference sequence). CDR3 sequence: CASSPQGDNQPQHF. CDR3 DNA sequence: TGTGCCAGTAGTCCACAGGGGGACAATCAGCCCCAGCATTTT. The complete variable domain, with remaining parts taken from reference TRBV19 and TRBJ1-5, reads DGGITQSPKYLFRKEGQNVTLSCEQNLNHDAMYWYRQDPGQGLRLIYYSQIVNDFQKGDIAEGYSVSREKKESFPLTVTSAQKNPTAFYLCASSPQGDNQPQHFGDGTRLSIL.

About this clone itself: The sample holds other DNA sequences that translate to the same CDR3. The V and J genes are TRBV10-3 and TRBJ2-1; the D is unclear. Germline loops: CDR1 ENHRY, CDR2 SYGVKD. V was cut by 1 base and J by 0 bases, with 7 bases left in between. The length of the CDR3 is 15 residues. CDR3 region: CAISEYSSSYNEQFF. The CDR3 DNA sequence: TGTGCCATCAGTGAGTATAGTAGCTCCTACAATGAGCAGTTCTTC.

This chain uses TRBV6-1 with TRBJ2-2; unclear D gene. The CDR3 totals 14 residues. In germline, CDR1 is MNHNS, CDR2 SASEGT. V gave up 7 bases and J gave up 3 bases, with 12 bases separating them. The CDR3 here is CASTPLSDTGELFF. The CDR3 region has the DNA TGTGCCAGCACCCCACTCTCGGACACCGGGGAGCTGTTTTTT.

The chain is built from TRBV9 and TRBJ2-2, with TRBD2 as a possible D gene (6 bases). V lost 2 bases to trimming and J lost 7 bases, with 6 bases between them. The CDR3 is 12 residues long. Germline V gene data show CDR1 as SGDLS and CDR2 as YYNGEE. CDR3 amino acids: CASSVGGGELFF. The CDR3 nucleotides read TGTGCCAGCAGCGTCGGGGGCGGGGAGCTGTTTTTT.

This clone was found once. This chain joins TRBV2 and TRBJ1-3, with no clear D. The germline V gene has CDR1 SNHLY and CDR2 FYNNEI. The CDR3 consists of 15 residues. Trimming took 3 bases from V and 0 from J, leaving 9 bases between them. CDR3 loop: CASSDWPNSGNTIYF. The CDR3 coding sequence is TGTGCCAGCAGTGATTGGCCAAACTCTGGAAACACCATATATTTT.